This entry lists 15 T cell receptor beta chains sequenced from one sample in a study of cytomegalovirus exposure and HLA in healthy donors. PCR employed 60 Vbeta and 13 Jbeta primers. The assay was immunoSEQ multiplex PCR, and TCRdb's table has in-frame clones only and misses some. The sample includes more than 70,000 clones, 76% of them seen just once. What was sequenced was PBMCs. Receptors originate from a man between 35 and 55 years old in good health and CMV-seronegative.

The chain uses TRBV6-1 and TRBJ1-1, with D unclear. The CDR3 has 12 amino acids. V lost 6 bases, J lost 7 bases, and 12 bases lay in between. Germline-derived CDR1 and CDR2 are MNHNS and SASEGT. The chain's CDR3 is CASSPGTDEAFF. CDR3 sequence (DNA): TGTGCCAGCAGCCCAGGAACAGATGAAGCTTTCTTT.

The chain combines TRBV27 with TRBJ2-5; D may be TRBD1 (6 bases). V gave up 7 bases and J gave up 4 bases, with 16 bases separating them. Germline CDR1 and CDR2: MNHEY and SMNVEV (reference sequence). The CDR3 length is 14 residues. The CDR3 coding sequence is TGTGCCAGCACCCCAAGGGGGAGTGGAGAGACCCAGTACTTC. It specifies CASTPRGSGETQYF.

V and J are TRBV27 and TRBJ2-1; TRBD1 matches 8 bases. The CDR3 covers 14 residues. V trimming: 3 bases; J trimming: 10 bases; junction bases outside the gene matches: 8. From germline, CDR1 is MNHEY and CDR2 SMNVEV (reference sequence). The CDR3 DNA reads as TGTGCCAGCAGTTTCATCCCCGGGACAGGCGAGCAGTTCTTC. Translated, it gives CASSFIPGTGEQFF.

The chain has TRBV20-1 and TRBJ2-7; D is undetermined. CDR1 DFQATT and CDR2 SNEGSKA come from the germline V gene (reference sequence). The length of the CDR3 is 9 residues. Trimming took off 6 bases at V and 4 bases at J, with 4 bases between the two ends. CDR3 residues: CSAQYEQYF. In DNA form, the CDR3 reads TGCAGTGCCCAATACGAGCAGTACTTC.

CDR3 protein: CASSDLPGQGFQPQHF. The DNA of the CDR3 is TGTGCCAGCAGTGATTTGCCTGGACAGGGGTTTCAGCCCCAGCATTTT. V gene TRBV6-1 combines with J gene TRBJ1-5; 9 nucleotides match TRBD1. V lost 3 bases and J lost 6; bases outside the gene matches: 9. CDR1 and CDR2 from the germline V gene are MNHNS and SASEGT. The CDR3 is made up of 16 amino acids.

V gene TRBV11-2 combines with J gene TRBJ2-2, with 8 bases that match TRBD2. The junction had 8 bases not matched to a gene; V was cut back by 8 bases and J by 0 bases. The CDR3 runs to 16 residues. The germline gives CDR1 SGHAT, CDR2 FQNNGV. CDR3 protein: CASWPLAGSNTGELFF. Written as DNA, the CDR3 is TGTGCCAGCTGGCCGCTAGCGGGTTCGAACACCGGGGAGCTGTTTTTT.

The chain is built from TRBV5-1 and TRBJ2-1, with a tentative D call TRBD1 (6 bases). V lost 4 bases and J lost 6, with 11 bases in between. Germline values: CDR1 SGHRS, CDR2 YFSETQ. This CDR3 comprises 13 residues. CDR3 sequence reads: CASSPGQPNEQFF. The DNA of the CDR3 is TGCGCCAGCAGCCCGGGACAACCCAATGAGCAGTTCTTC.

This chain connects TRBV11-2 to TRBJ2-7, with 9 bases lining up with TRBD1. J lost 5 bases, V lost 2 bases, and 10 bases had no gene match. Germline CDR1 and CDR2: SGHAT and FQNNGV. The CDR3 is 16 amino acids. Here the CDR3 DNA reads TGTGCCAGCAGCTTAACTCACCCCGGGACAGGGAACGAGCAGTACTTC. Translation gives CASSLTHPGTGNEQYF. The entire variable domain, with the rest obtained from reference TRBV11-2 and TRBJ2-7, is as follows: EAGVAQSPRYKIIEKRQSVAFWCNPISGHATLYWYQQILGQGPKLLIQFQNNGVVDDSQLPKDRFSAERLKGVDSTLKIQPAKLEDSAVYLCASSLTHPGTGNEQYFGPGTRLTVT.

The chain joins TRBV19 to TRBJ1-3; tentatively, D is TRBD1 (5 bases). Germline assignment: CDR1 LNHDA and CDR2 SQIVND (reference sequence). V was cut by 7 bases and J by 0 bases, with 16 bases left in between. This CDR3 is 16 amino acids long. The CDR3: CASTSHRLSSGNTIYF. CDR3 DNA sequence: TGTGCCAGTACCTCCCACAGGCTGAGCTCTGGAAACACCATATATTTT.

The V and J genes are TRBV28 and TRBJ1-4; D call uncertain. CDR3 size: 13 residues. Between the trimmed V and J ends, which lost 6 bases and 3 bases, there was a span of 8 bases. Per the germline V gene, CDR1 is MDHEN and CDR2 is SYDVKM. CDR3 loop: CASSVDSNEKLFF. CDR3 nucleotides: TGTGCCAGCAGCGTGGACTCTAATGAAAAACTGTTTTTT.

The chain has TRBV7-2 and TRBJ1-2; unclear D gene. The V end was cut by 3 bases, the J end by 0 bases, with 5 bases between. Per germline, CDR1 SGHTA and CDR2 FQGNSA. The CDR3 is 13 residues long. For the CDR3, the DNA is TGTGCCAGCAGCTTTGACTCTAACTATGGCTACACCTTC. As protein: CASSFDSNYGYTF.

This chain links TRBV9 with TRBJ2-1; no clear D. V dropped 6 bases and J dropped 4 bases, with 8 bases sitting between them. Per the germline V gene, CDR1 is SGDLS and CDR2 is YYNGEE. The CDR3 spans 12 residues. The CDR3 DNA sequence: TGTGCCAGCAACCTACTTTACAATGAGCAGTTCTTC. Encoded protein: CASNLLYNEQFF.

This chain connects TRBV2 to TRBJ2-3, with 8 bases matching TRBD2. V lost 6 bases and J lost 2; bases outside the gene matches: 7. CDR3 length: 15 amino acids. Germline loops: CDR1 SNHLY, CDR2 FYNNEI. Here the CDR3 DNA reads TGTGCCAGCAGGCCCCGGGGGGGGTACACAGATACGCAGTATTTT. Its translation is CASRPRGGYTDTQYF.

The V and J genes are TRBV2 and TRBJ1-5; D remains unclear. The V end was cut by 1 base, the J end by 0 bases, with 13 bases between. CDR3 length: 17 residues. From germline, CDR1 is SNHLY and CDR2 FYNNEI. The CDR3 protein is CASSEEALAYSNQPQHF. In DNA form, the CDR3 reads TGTGCCAGCAGTGAAGAGGCGCTAGCTTATAGCAATCAGCCCCAGCATTTT. The full variable domain, completed using reference TRBV2 and TRBJ1-5, is EPEVTQTPSHQVTQMGQEVILRCVPISNHLYFYWYRQILGQKVEFLVSFYNNEISEKSEIFDDQFSVERPDGSNFTLKIRSTKLEDSAMYFCASSEEALAYSNQPQHFGDGTRLSIL.

The CDR3 DNA sequence: TGTGCCACCGGGGGGGACTCCTTATCCTACGAGCAGTACTTC. It codes for CATGGDSLSYEQYF. This chain connects TRBV15 to TRBJ2-7, with 7 bases aligning to TRBD2. The CDR3 loop spans 14 amino acids. In germline, CDR1 is LNHNV, CDR2 YYDKDF (reference sequence). Trimming took 8 bases from V and 1 from J; bases not matched to a gene: 8.